The entry that follows covers one T cell receptor (beta chain) sequence. Its antigen is unknown. These data originate in a study of cytomegalovirus exposure and HLA in healthy donors. Across the whole study: Caucasian-associated ancestry cluster membership applied to 75% to 85% of about 370 genotyped donors.

The CDR3 totals 18 residues. CDR1 and CDR2 from the germline V gene are SEHNR and FQNEAQ (reference sequence). Trimming took off 3 bases at V and 4 bases at J, with 24 bases between the two ends. The study, taken as a whole, reports: An observed cluster of highly shared sequence variants was recorded as a likely sequencing artifact. Rare TCR sequences predominated, though certain public TCRs were found in many donors.

Vbeta (60) and Jbeta (13) primers were used in the PCR. Sequenced by immunoSEQ multiplex PCR; TCRdb stores in-frame clones only, minus some. The sample includes approximately 160,000 clones, over 75% of them seen just once. This chain joins TRBV7-9 and TRBJ1-1; TRBD1 is a possible D gene (5 bases). This sequence originates from a man aged 45-65 years in good health and CMV-seropositive. The source material was PBMCs. The CDR3 loop reads CASSFLQGDPRLGTEAFF. The CDR3 coding sequence is TGTGCCAGCAGCTTTCTGCAGGGTGACCCCCGCCTGGGCACTGAAGCTTTCTTT.